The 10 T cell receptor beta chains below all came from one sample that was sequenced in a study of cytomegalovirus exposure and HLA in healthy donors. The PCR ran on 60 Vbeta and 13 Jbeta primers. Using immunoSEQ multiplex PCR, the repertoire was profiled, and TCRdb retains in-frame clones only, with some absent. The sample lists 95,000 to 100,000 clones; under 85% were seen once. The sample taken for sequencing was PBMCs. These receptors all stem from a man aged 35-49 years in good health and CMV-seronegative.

This CDR3 reads CSVGRGGGIQETQYF. CDR3 coding DNA: TGCAGCGTTGGTCGTGGAGGGGGCATTCAAGAGACCCAGTACTTC. The genes are TRBV29-1 and TRBJ2-5; D possibly corresponds to TRBD1 (7 bases). The V end was cut by 4 bases, the J end by 2 bases, with 17 bases between. There are 15 residues in the CDR3. The germline V gene has CDR1 SQVTM and CDR2 ANQGSEA. The whole variable domain, remainder taken from reference TRBV29-1 and TRBJ2-5, is SAVISQKPSRDICQRGTSLTIQCQVDSQVTMMFWYRQQPGQSLTLIATANQGSEATYESGFVIDKFPISRPNLTFSTLTVSNMSPEDSSIYLCSVGRGGGIQETQYFGPGTRLLVL.

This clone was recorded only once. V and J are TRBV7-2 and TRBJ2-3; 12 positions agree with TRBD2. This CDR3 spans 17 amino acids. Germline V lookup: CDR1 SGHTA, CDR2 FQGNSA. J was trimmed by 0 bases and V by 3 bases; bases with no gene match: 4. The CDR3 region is CASSFRTSGVSTDTQYF. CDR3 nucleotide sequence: TGTGCCAGCAGCTTTAGGACTAGCGGGGTTAGCACAGATACGCAGTATTTT.

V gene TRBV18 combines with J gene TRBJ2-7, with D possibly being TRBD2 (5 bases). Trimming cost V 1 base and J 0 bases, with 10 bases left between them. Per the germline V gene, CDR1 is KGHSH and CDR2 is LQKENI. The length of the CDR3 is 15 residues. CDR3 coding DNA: TGTGCCAGCTCACCACGGGAGAGGAGCTCCTACGAGCAGTACTTC. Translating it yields CASSPRERSSYEQYF.

The CDR3 reads CASSSRTGDAEAFF. The CDR3 coding sequence is TGTGCCAGCAGCTCCAGGACGGGGGACGCTGAAGCTTTCTTT. The chain is built from TRBV13 and TRBJ1-1; TRBD1 is a possible D gene (5 bases). This CDR3 has 14 amino acids. V was pared by 4 bases and J by 6 bases, with 15 bases between. CDR1 and CDR2 (germline): PRHDT, FYEKMQ (reference sequence).

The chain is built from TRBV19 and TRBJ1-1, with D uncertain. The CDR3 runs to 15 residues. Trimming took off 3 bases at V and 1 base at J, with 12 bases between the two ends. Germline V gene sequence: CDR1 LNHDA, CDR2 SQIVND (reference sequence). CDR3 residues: CASSISGGGNTEAFF. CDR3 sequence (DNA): TGTGCCAGTAGTATTTCGGGCGGAGGGAACACTGAAGCTTTCTTT.

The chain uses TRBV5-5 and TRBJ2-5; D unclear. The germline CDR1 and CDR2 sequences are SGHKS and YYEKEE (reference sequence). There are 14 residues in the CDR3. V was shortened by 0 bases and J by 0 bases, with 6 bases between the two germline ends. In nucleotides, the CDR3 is TGTGCCAGCAGCTTGGTGCGCTACCAAGAGACCCAGTACTTC. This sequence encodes CASSLVRYQETQYF. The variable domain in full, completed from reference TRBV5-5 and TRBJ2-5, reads DAGVTQSPTHLIKTRGQQVTLRCSPISGHKSVSWYQQVLGQGPQFIFQYYEKEERGRGNFPDRFSARQFPNYSSELNVNALLLGDSALYLCASSLVRYQETQYFGPGTRLLVL.

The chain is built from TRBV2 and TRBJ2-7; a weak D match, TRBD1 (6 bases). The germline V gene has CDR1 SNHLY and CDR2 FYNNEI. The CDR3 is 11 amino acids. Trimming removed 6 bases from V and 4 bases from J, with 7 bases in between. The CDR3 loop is CASRQGYEQYF. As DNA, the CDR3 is TGTGCCAGCAGACAGGGATACGAGCAGTACTTC.

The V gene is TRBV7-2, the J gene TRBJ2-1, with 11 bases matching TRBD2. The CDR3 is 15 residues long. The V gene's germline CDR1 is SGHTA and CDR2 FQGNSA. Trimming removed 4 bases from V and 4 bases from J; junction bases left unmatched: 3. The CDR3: CASSSSSGGYNEQFF. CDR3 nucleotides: TGTGCCAGCAGCTCCTCTAGCGGGGGGTACAATGAGCAGTTCTTC.

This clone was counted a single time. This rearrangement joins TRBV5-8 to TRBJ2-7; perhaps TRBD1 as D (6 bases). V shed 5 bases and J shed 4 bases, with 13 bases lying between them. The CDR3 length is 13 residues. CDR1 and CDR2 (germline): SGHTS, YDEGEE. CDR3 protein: CASSQGLVYEQYF. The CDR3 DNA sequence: TGTGCCAGCAGTCAGGGGCTGGTATACGAGCAGTACTTC.

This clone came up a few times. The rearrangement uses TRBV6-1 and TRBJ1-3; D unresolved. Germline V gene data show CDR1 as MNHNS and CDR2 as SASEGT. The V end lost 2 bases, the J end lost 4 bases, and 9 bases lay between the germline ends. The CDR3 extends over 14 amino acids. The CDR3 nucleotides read TGTGCCAGCAGTGAAAACATCCCAGGAAACACCATATATTTT. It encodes CASSENIPGNTIYF.